This T cell receptor beta chain stems from a study of T cells in Graves' hyperthyroidism and ophthalmopathy. Study at large: Blood from the periphery was taken at initial diagnosis, before any treatment.

V was pared by 4 bases and J by 2 bases, with 13 bases of the junction left unmatched. Germline V lookup: CDR1 SEHNR, CDR2 FQNEAQ (reference sequence). The CDR3 covers 19 residues. RNA transcripts gave rise to amplified TCR beta CDR3 regions. During a first-round RT-PCR of the TCR CDR3, the HTBI primer set was used. TCRdb independently ran MiXCR on the multiplex PCR reads; one entry per CDR3 protein. The repertoire holds around 620,000 distinct CDR3 sequences, around 15% seen once, with 3.5% to 4% in the top ten. Notes on this clonotype: Its matching antigen is unknown.

It was uncontrolled infection, other autoimmune disease, pregnancy or lactation that excluded patients. General study findings and limits: The model predicted ophthalmopathy a median approximately six months before onset. The majority of expanded thyroid clonotypes above 0.001 also appeared in blood.

The specimen sequenced was blood. The receptor's source is a woman aged 30 to 39 with Graves' hyperthyroidism. The gene calls are TRBV7-9 and TRBJ2-6; 8 bases are a match to TRBD1. CDR3 region: CASSSTLGTGTPGANVLTF. The DNA for the CDR3 is TGTGCCAGCAGCTCCACCCTCGGGACAGGTACTCCTGGGGCCAACGTCCTGACTTTC.